Listed here are 26 T cell receptor beta chains from one sample, sequenced in a study of blood T cells in healthy people across ages. Together with a sample-barcoded 5' primer, a J-beta primer mix was included in a second PCR lasting about 7 to 12 cycles. TCRdb reprocessed the 5' RACE reads with MiXCR, giving one entry per CDR3 protein. The repertoire holds under 2 million distinct CDR3 sequences, approximately 32% seen once, with about 11% in the top ten. The sequencing input was blood. These receptors came from a woman in her thirties in good health.

The CDR3 sequence: CSASVSSSGGRYNEQFF. In nucleotides, the CDR3 is TGCAGTGCTAGCGTATCCTCTTCGGGGGGCCGCTACAATGAGCAGTTCTTC. V gene TRBV20-1 combines with J gene TRBJ2-1, with a weak D call TRBD2 (7 bases). V gave up 3 bases and J gave up 3 bases, with 21 bases separating them. Germline-derived CDR1 and CDR2 are DFQATT and SNEGSKA (reference sequence). The CDR3 is made up of 17 amino acids.

This clonotype has more than one count but fewer than ten. The V call is TRBV12-3 or TRBV12-4, the J call TRBJ2-7, with 7 nucleotides matching TRBD1. The J call may not be correct, given that the DNA end is closer to TRBJ2-5. The CDR3 consists of 12 residues. The CDR3 nucleotides read TGTGCCAGCAGGACAGGGATGGAGACCCAGTACTTC. Its protein is CASRTGMETQYF.

The chain recombines TRBV6-4 with TRBJ2-1; TRBD1 matches at 9 bases. V was clipped by 4 bases and J by 8 bases; unmatched bases: 3. This CDR3 spans 13 amino acids. Germline CDR1 MRHNA, CDR2 SNTAGT. CDR3 in DNA: TGTGCCAGCAGTGTTCGACAGGGGGATGAGCAGTTCTTC. Its protein product is CASSVRQGDEQFF.

The V call is TRBV20-1, the J call TRBJ1-1; D uncertain. Germline V gene data show CDR1 as DFQATT and CDR2 as SNEGSKA (reference sequence). The CDR3 is 11 amino acids. Here the CDR3 DNA reads TGCAGGGCCATTCAGAACACTGAAGCTTTCTTT. Protein product: CRAIQNTEAFF.

CDR3 bases: TGCAGTGCTCGCCGACCGGGACAGGGGGTTGGCTACACCTTC. It is translated as CSARRPGQGVGYTF. V and J are TRBV20-1 and TRBJ1-2, with TRBD1 matching over 11 bases. Germline trimming cut 5 bases from V and 7 bases from J; bases unmatched to any gene: 9. Germline loops: CDR1 DFQATT, CDR2 SNEGSKA (reference sequence). The CDR3 sequence is 14 residues long.

This clonotype was seen many times. CDR3 DNA: TGTGCCAGCAGCACAGGACAGGGGGGAGTCACAGATACGCAGTATTTT. As protein: CASSTGQGGVTDTQYF. The chain recombines TRBV7-9 with TRBJ2-3, with 10 bases identical to TRBD1. Looked up from germline, CDR1 is SEHNR and CDR2 is FQNEAQ (reference sequence). The V gene end was trimmed by 5 bases and the J gene end by 2 bases; junction bases not matched to a gene: 7. CDR3 length equals 16 residues.

This chain uses TRBV20-1 with TRBJ2-3, with TRBD2 matching 10 bases. CDR1 and CDR2 (germline): DFQATT, SNEGSKA (reference sequence). With V trimmed by 5 bases and J by 0 bases, 8 bases remained unmatched. The CDR3 length is 16 residues. CDR3 in DNA: TGCAGTGCTGGAACCCCTAGCGGGGGTAGCACAGATACGCAGTATTTT. Translating gives CSAGTPSGGSTDTQYF.

The chain has TRBV6-5 and TRBJ1-6; weak D call: TRBD1 (5 bases). Trimming removed 0 bases from V and 7 bases from J, with 10 bases in between. Germline V CDR1 and CDR2: MNHEY, SVGAGI. CDR3 length equals 15 residues. This CDR3 reads CASSYSGLLNSPLHF. The CDR3 DNA reads as TGTGCCAGCAGTTACTCGGGACTGTTAAATTCACCCCTCCACTTT.

The chain links TRBV3-1 to TRBJ2-1, with TRBD2 identical over 10 bases. CDR3 length equals 17 residues. Germline V gene data show CDR1 as LGHDT and CDR2 as YNNKEL (reference sequence). The ends lost 1 base at V and 7 bases at J; junction bases unmatched: 10. The CDR3 spells CASSQGLPSGSGNEQFF. Here the CDR3 DNA reads TGTGCCAGCAGCCAAGGGCTCCCTAGCGGGAGCGGAAATGAGCAGTTCTTC.

This rearrangement joins TRBV2 to TRBJ2-2, with 12 bases fitting TRBD2. V was clipped by 5 bases and J by 7 bases; unmatched bases: 5. The germline gives CDR1 SNHLY, CDR2 FYNNEI. The CDR3 runs 15 residues. The CDR3 reads CASSSGLAGIGELFF. CDR3 nucleotide sequence: TGTGCCAGCAGTTCTGGACTAGCGGGGATCGGGGAGCTGTTTTTT. The entire variable domain, with the rest obtained from reference TRBV2 and TRBJ2-2, is as follows: EPEVTQTPSHQVTQMGQEVILRCVPISNHLYFYWYRQILGQKVEFLVSFYNNEISEKSEIFDDQFSVERPDGSNFTLKIRSTKLEDSAMYFCASSSGLAGIGELFFGEGSRLTVL.

This clonotype was seen only a few times. The V call is TRBV2, the J call TRBJ2-3; 11 nucleotides align to TRBD2. The V gene's germline CDR1 is SNHLY and CDR2 FYNNEI. Trimming cost V 7 bases and J 2 bases; bases outside gene matches: 8. This CDR3 is 16 amino acids long. The CDR3 loop reads CASIRTSGFYTDTQYF. CDR3 in DNA: TGTGCCAGCATCCGGACTAGCGGGTTCTACACAGATACGCAGTATTTT. The whole variable domain, filled in from reference TRBV2 and TRBJ2-3, reads EPEVTQTPSHQVTQMGQEVILRCVPISNHLYFYWYRQILGQKVEFLVSFYNNEISEKSEIFDDQFSVERPDGSNFTLKIRSTKLEDSAMYFCASIRTSGFYTDTQYFGPGTRLTVL.

This clonotype was recorded at least ten times. The CDR3 sequence is CASSLGDRGLYEQYF. In DNA, the CDR3 is TGCGCCAGCAGCTTGGGTGACAGGGGGCTCTACGAGCAGTACTTC. This chain links TRBV5-1 with TRBJ2-7; 10 positions match TRBD1. The CDR3 is made up of 15 amino acids. The V gene end was trimmed by 0 bases and the J gene end by 3 bases; junction bases not matched to a gene: 3. CDR1 and CDR2 from the germline V gene are SGHRS and YFSETQ.

This chain links TRBV2 with TRBJ1-1, with D perhaps matching TRBD1 (5 bases). Trimming pared 1 base from V and 0 bases from J, leaving 9 bases between. This CDR3 comprises 15 residues. Per the germline V gene, CDR1 is SNHLY and CDR2 is FYNNEI. CDR3 protein: CASSEGRGLNTEAFF. Here the CDR3 DNA reads TGTGCCAGCAGTGAAGGGCGGGGCCTGAACACTGAAGCTTTCTTT.

The chain is built from TRBV6-6 and TRBJ2-3; no reliable D call. Per the germline V gene, CDR1 is MNHNY and CDR2 is SVGAGI (reference sequence). V was trimmed by 5 bases and J by 0 bases, leaving 15 bases between them. This CDR3 contains 16 residues. CDR3 loop: CASSPETTHSTDTQYF. The CDR3 DNA sequence: TGTGCCAGCAGTCCCGAGACAACCCACAGCACAGATACGCAGTATTTT.

This sequence joins TRBV12-3 or TRBV12-4 and TRBJ2-7, with 7 nucleotides matching TRBD1. The CDR3 length is 15 residues. The V gene end was trimmed by 6 bases and the J gene end by 0 bases; junction bases not matched to a gene: 8. In DNA form, the CDR3 reads TGTGCCAGCAGCAACCCCGGGACAGTCTCCTACGAGCAGTACTTC. Translation: CASSNPGTVSYEQYF.

This clonotype occurred once. Mismatch with germline at one junction end may stem from a read error. This chain uses TRBV18 with TRBJ2-7, with D possibly matching TRBD1 (5 bases). The CDR3 loop spans 13 amino acids. Germline CDR1 reads KGHSH; CDR2 reads LQKENI. The CDR3 nucleotides read TGTGCCAGCTCACCGGACACCTCCTACGGGCAGTACTTC. Amino acid sequence: CASSPDTSYGQYF.

Details on this clonotype: The junction does not match germline at one end; this may be a read error. V and J are TRBV7-2 and TRBJ2-5; a possible D gene is TRBD1 (7 bases). Germline V lookup: CDR1 SGHTA, CDR2 FQGNSA. The length of the CDR3 is 14 residues. The CDR3 here is CASSLQGGQETRYF. As DNA, the CDR3 is TGTGCCAGCAGCTTGCAGGGGGGCCAAGAGACCCGGTACTTC.

Regarding this clonotype: With a much larger clone just one base away, this may be a read error. The rearrangement links TRBV29-1 to TRBJ2-1; D remains unclear. Trimming left V 4 bases short and J 9 bases short, with 10 bases between. The germline V gene encodes CDR1 SQVTM and CDR2 ANQGSEA. The CDR3 consists of 11 residues. Written as DNA, the CDR3 is TGCAGCGTTGTTTCGCGTGCTGAGCAGTTCTTC. Its translation is CSVVSRAEQFF.

This chain links TRBV29-1 with TRBJ1-1, with 8 nucleotides matching TRBD1. The V and J ends lost 5 bases and 1 base, in that order; junction bases with no gene match: 12. There are 16 residues in the CDR3. Per the germline V gene, CDR1 is SQVTM and CDR2 is ANQGSEA. DNA for the CDR3: TGCAGCGTTATCGCGGACAGGGTCGAGTGGAACACTGAAGCTTTCTTT. Translation: CSVIADRVEWNTEAFF.

The V and J genes are TRBV27 and TRBJ1-1; D is possibly TRBD1 (5 bases). The germline V and J ends were trimmed by 0 bases and 1 base, with 12 bases remaining between them. Germline CDR1 reads MNHEY; CDR2 reads SMNVEV (reference sequence). This CDR3 is built from 16 residues. This CDR3 is CASSLSPTAANTEAFF. In DNA, the CDR3 is TGTGCCAGCAGTTTATCCCCGACAGCGGCGAACACTGAAGCTTTCTTT.

This clonotype was detected many times. The chain links TRBV29-1 to TRBJ2-5; D gene ambiguous. The CDR3 covers 14 residues. The germline CDR1 and CDR2 sequences are SQVTM and ANQGSEA. The germline V and J ends were trimmed by 3 bases and 4 bases, with 15 bases remaining between them. The CDR3 coding sequence is TGCAGCGTTGAGGACGCCGGTTTTAGAGAGACCCAGTACTTC. Translating it yields CSVEDAGFRETQYF.

This clonotype has just a few counts. The chain couples TRBV7-3 to TRBJ2-1, with 9 bases fitting TRBD2. Germline V gives CDR1 SGHTA, CDR2 FQGTGA. This CDR3 comprises 13 residues. J lost 15 bases, V lost 4 bases, and 10 bases had no gene match. The CDR3 loop is CASSSTSSGMVFF. CDR3 in DNA: TGTGCCAGCAGCTCTACTTCTAGCGGGATGGTGTTCTTC.

This clonotype was seen ten or more times. The V call is TRBV3-1, the J call TRBJ2-6; no clear D gene. The V gene lost 1 base and the J gene lost 2 bases, with 6 bases spanning the gap. Germline-derived CDR1 and CDR2 are LGHDT and YNNKEL (reference sequence). This CDR3 contains 15 residues. The CDR3 here is CASSQGLTGANVLTF. CDR3 in DNA: TGTGCCAGCAGCCAAGGATTGACTGGGGCCAACGTCCTGACTTTC.

Of note for this clonotype: A much larger clone differs from this one at a single base, so this may be a read error. CDR3 coding DNA: TGTGCCAGCAACTTGGAGAGCTCCTATAATTCACCCCTCCACTTT. Amino acid sequence: CASNLESSYNSPLHF. The J gene is TRBJ1-6, the V gene TRBV7-3; D gene ambiguous. CDR3 size: 15 residues. Germline CDR1 SGHTA, CDR2 FQGTGA. Trimming removed 7 bases at V and 0 bases at J, with 10 bases between.

This chain connects TRBV19 to TRBJ1-2; perhaps TRBD1 as D (6 bases). V lost 9 bases, J lost 6 bases, and 14 bases lay in between. The CDR3 spans 12 residues. The germline gives CDR1 LNHDA, CDR2 SQIVND (reference sequence). CDR3 sequence reads: CASADRKDGYTF. The DNA for the CDR3 is TGTGCCAGCGCCGACAGGAAAGATGGCTACACCTTC.

This chain links TRBV7-8 with TRBJ2-7; TRBD1 matches 9 bases. The CDR3 extends over 14 amino acids. V dropped 5 bases and J dropped 5; count of bases not matched to a gene: 7. The germline gives CDR1 SGHVS, CDR2 FQNEAQ. CDR3 region: CASSPDRGPHEQYF. As DNA, the CDR3 is TGTGCCAGCAGCCCGGACAGGGGTCCCCACGAGCAGTACTTC.